The rows below give T cell receptor beta chains drawn from one sample of a study of T-cell memory formation after mild COVID-19. Each CDR3 protein is one row after TCRdb ran MiXCR on the 5' RACE reads. The table lists about 200,000 distinct CDR3 sequences, under 20% of them singletons. Sequencing used PBMCs or a T cell subset sorted from them (not recorded which). These receptors originate from an adult woman who had mild COVID-19 (a few samples of this study predate the infection). Cell type and time point are not known. Both conserved end residues are part of each CDR3. The D gene is left open where the match is weak. The size of a clone is reported for some rows only, either as once, few or many, or as a class for expanded clones.

J	size	V	D	DNA	CDR3
TRBJ1-2	NA	TRBV7-8	TRBD1	TGTGCCAGCAGCTTCGACAGGGACTATGGCTACACCTTC	CASSFDRDYGYTF
TRBJ1-5	few	TRBV7-8	NA	TGTGCCAGCAGCTTAGAGAGCCGGAACTATCAGCCCCAGCATTTT	CASSLESRNYQPQHF
TRBJ2-1	NA	TRBV29-1	TRBD2	TGCAGCGGGTCTCGCGGGAGGGCGAATGAGCAGTTCTTC	CSGSRGRANEQFF
TRBJ2-3	NA	TRBV9	NA	TGTGCCAGCAGCGTAGCAGTTCACAGCACAGATACGCAGTATTTT	CASSVAVHSTDTQYF
TRBJ1-1	many	TRBV20-1	NA	TGCAGTGCTAGCAACCCGGGACAAGGCAACACTGAAGCTTTCTTT	CSASNPGQGNTEAFF
TRBJ2-3	few	TRBV5-1	NA	TGCGCCAGCAGAAACGGGATCTCCGGAGATACGCAGTATTTT	CASRNGISGDTQYF
TRBJ2-1	NA	TRBV7-2	TRBD2	TGTGCCAGCAGCCCAGGACTAGCGGGAGTTGAGCAGTTCTTC	CASSPGLAGVEQFF
TRBJ1-4	few	TRBV7-8	TRBD1	TGTGCCAGCAGCTATACCGTGGGACAGGGATTTGAAAAACTGTTTTTT	CASSYTVGQGFEKLFF
TRBJ2-1	few	TRBV12-3/TRBV12-4	TRBD2	TGTGCCAGCAGTTTTCCGAGGCTAGCGGGACCCAATGAGCAGTTCTTC	CASSFPRLAGPNEQFF
TRBJ2-7	NA	TRBV7-9	NA	TGTGCCAGCAGCCGAGGGGATTCTAGGAACGAGCAGTACTTC	CASSRGDSRNEQYF
TRBJ1-2	many	TRBV14	NA	TGTGCCAGCAGCCCGATCACGGGATCCCACTATGGCTACACCTTC	CASSPITGSHYGYTF
TRBJ2-1	many	TRBV5-1	TRBD2	TGCGCCAGCAGCTTGGAGCTAGCGGGGGCCGGAAACAATGAGCAGTTCTTC	CASSLELAGAGNNEQFF
TRBJ2-3	NA	TRBV12-3/TRBV12-4	NA	TGTGCCAGCAGTACCACAGGGAAGGGGATAGATACGCAGTATTTT	CASSTTGKGIDTQYF
TRBJ1-1	NA	TRBV9	NA	TGTGCCAGCAGCGTAGCGGGAACGAACACTGAAGCTTTCTTT	CASSVAGTNTEAFF
TRBJ2-5	many	TRBV7-6	TRBD1	TGTGCCAGCAGCTTAGACATTCCCGGGACAGGCGCCCGATCCCAAGAGACCCAGTACTTC	CASSLDIPGTGARSQETQYF
TRBJ2-3	NA	TRBV7-2	TRBD2	TGTGCCAGCAGCCCCCACGGACTAGCGGGAGCGGGAGATACGCAGTATTTT	CASSPHGLAGAGDTQYF
TRBJ2-3	NA	TRBV14	NA	TGTGCCAGCAGCCAAGAGTTGAGCCCCAATACGCAGTATTTT	CASSQELSPNTQYF
TRBJ1-2	few	TRBV7-9	TRBD1	TGTGCCAGCAGCTCTCCTAGCTGGCAGGGGGCGAACTATGGCTACACCTTC	CASSSPSWQGANYGYTF
TRBJ1-1	NA	TRBV2	NA	TGTGCCAGCAGTGAAATCGGGTCTTTCTTT	CASSEIGSFF